Presented here are 6 T cell receptor beta chains from one specimen sequenced in a study of cytomegalovirus exposure and HLA in healthy donors. Primers included in the PCR were 60 Vbeta and 13 Jbeta primers. Produced via immunoSEQ multiplex PCR; TCRdb's table is partial and in-frame only. The table includes 100,000 to 150,000 clones, around four fifths detected once. The specimen sequenced was PBMCs. Receptor source: a man aged 18 to 30 in good health and CMV-seropositive.

The rearrangement joins TRBV10-2 to TRBJ1-1; the match to TRBD1 covers 7 bases. Germline values: CDR1 WSHSY, CDR2 SAAADI. V lost 8 bases to trimming and J lost 2 bases; unmatched junction nucleotides: 5. The CDR3 has 13 residues. This CDR3 is CASSGGGNTEAFF. In DNA, the CDR3 is TGCGCCAGCTCCGGAGGGGGCAACACTGAAGCTTTCTTT.

The CDR3 coding sequence is TGTGCCAGCACTACGACTAGGAGCACAGATACGCAGTATTTT. Protein: CASTTTRSTDTQYF. The rearrangement joins TRBV27 to TRBJ2-3; TRBD2 is a possible D gene (6 bases). The V gene lost 7 bases and the J gene lost 0 bases, with 11 bases spanning the gap. The germline CDR1 and CDR2 sequences are MNHEY and SMNVEV (reference sequence). The CDR3 is 14 amino acids.

This clone was recorded once. This chain joins TRBV6-5 and TRBJ1-6; tentatively, D is TRBD1 (6 bases). In germline, CDR1 is MNHEY, CDR2 SVGAGI. The CDR3 is 15 amino acids. The ends were cut back, 6 bases at V and 4 bases at J, with 13 bases in the middle. CDR3 sequence reads: CASSRTEPYNSPLHF. Here the CDR3 DNA reads TGTGCCAGCAGCAGGACAGAACCGTATAATTCACCCCTCCACTTT.

V is TRBV27 and J is TRBJ2-2; D possibly corresponds to TRBD1 (6 bases). With 8 bases removed from V and 6 bases from J, the gap between germline ends came to 13 bases. CDR3 length: 13 amino acids. Germline V gene data show CDR1 as MNHEY and CDR2 as SMNVEV (reference sequence). The CDR3 DNA is TGTGCCAGCTATGGACAGCTCGCCGGGGAGCTGTTTTTT. Its protein is CASYGQLAGELFF.

This rearrangement joins TRBV19 to TRBJ2-7; 8 nucleotides align to TRBD1. Germline loops: CDR1 LNHDA, CDR2 SQIVND (reference sequence). V lost 7 bases to trimming and J lost 2 bases; unmatched junction nucleotides: 7. This CDR3 has 14 amino acids. DNA of the CDR3: TGTGCCAGTATGCCCGGGACAGGAGCCTACGAGCAGTACTTC. Residues: CASMPGTGAYEQYF.

The count of this clone is one. The chain employs TRBV7-3 and TRBJ2-2, with D possibly being TRBD1 (5 bases). The CDR3 has 16 residues. Between the trimmed V and J ends, which lost 5 bases and 3 bases, there was a span of 16 bases. CDR1 is SGHTA and CDR2 is FQGTGA in the germline V gene. In DNA form, the CDR3 reads TGTGCCAGCAGCCAGATGCACAGGCAGGACACCGGGGAGCTGTTTTTT. This gives the protein CASSQMHRQDTGELFF.